This is a list of T cell receptor beta chains from one sample in a study of early T cells in non-severe SARS-CoV-2 infection. Each CDR3 protein gets one entry after TCRdb re-called the 5' RACE reads with MiXCR. The data hold about 83,000 distinct CDR3 sequences, with 10% observed a single time. Specimen: whole blood, collected at baseline. These TCRs come from an adult who was a healthcare worker with PCR-confirmed SARS-CoV-2 infection or an uninfected control (not recorded which). Both conserved end residues are part of each CDR3. D genes are given only for firm matches. Rows give clone size only sometimes, using once, few, many, or a class for an expanded clone.

cdr3_nt cdr3_aa j_call clone_size v_call d_call
TGTGCCAGCAGGATCGGGACAGGCCGCTACGAGCAGTACTTC CASRIGTGRYEQYF TRBJ2-7 . TRBV6-5 TRBD1
TGTGCCACCAGCAGAGAGGGCCCGGGACAGGGTTGGGGTAAGACTGAAGCTTTCTTT CATSREGPGQGWGKTEAFF TRBJ1-1 . TRBV15 TRBD1
TGCGCCAGCAGTGAGAGACCCACTTTGACAGGGGTGACCTACGAGCAGTACTTC CASSERPTLTGVTYEQYF TRBJ2-7 few TRBV10-2 TRBD1
TGTGCCAGCAGTTTCGCCAGAAGAAGTTTAGCCGGGGAGCTGTTTTTT CASSFARRSLAGELFF TRBJ2-2 . TRBV6-2/TRBV6-3 .
TGTGCCAGCAGTCCGAGACAGGGTTGGACCGGGGAGCTGTTTTTT CASSPRQGWTGELFF TRBJ2-2 many TRBV28 TRBD1
TGTGCCAGCAGCTCCGTAAAGCAGTTCTTC CASSSVKQFF TRBJ2-1 many TRBV11-2 .
TGTGCCAGCAGTAAGGGACCGGGAGGCACCGGGGAGCTGTTTTTT CASSKGPGGTGELFF TRBJ2-2 . TRBV7-6 TRBD2
TGTGCCAGTAGTATAGATCACGGACAGGGATTTCTGGGGGAAATGAACACTGAAGCTTTCTTT CASSIDHGQGFLGEMNTEAFF TRBJ1-1 . TRBV19 TRBD1
TGCACCAGCAGCCAAGCGCTAGCTCTCTCTGGAAACACCATATATTTT CTSSQALALSGNTIYF TRBJ1-3 few TRBV1 .
TGTGCCAGCAGCCTACGCACGGGAGAGACCCAGTACTTC CASSLRTGETQYF TRBJ2-5 many TRBV5-6 .